The entry below gives a single TCR beta chain sequence along with its context. Germline assignment: CDR1 SNHLY and CDR2 FYNNEI. This CDR3 comprises 14 residues. Unmatched junction bases numbered 10, after V lost 5 bases and J lost 6 bases. The repertoire was sequenced with immunoSEQ multiplex PCR; TCRdb's copy has only in-frame clones and lacks some. Seen here are 100,000 to 150,000 clones, roughly 80% observed once, and the top ten hold around 5.5%. This sample was taken from a study of blood T cell repertoires in COVID-19. Study-wide context: Samples came from the United States, Italy and Spain, spanning acute and convalescent COVID-19.

The sequenced material came from peripheral blood. The V gene is TRBV2, the J gene TRBJ2-7, with 7 positions matching TRBD2. The receptor's source is a man aged 55 to 69 with acute or convalescent COVID-19. This CDR3 reads CASSSGTSMGEQYF. CDR3 nucleotide sequence: TGTGCCAGCAGTAGCGGGACCAGCATGGGCGAGCAGTACTTC.